This T cell receptor (beta chain) is drawn from a study of blood T cell repertoires in COVID-19. Study information: Sample material is recorded as cDNA or gDNA derived from T cells, B-cell-depleted T cells, or PBMCs.

Assay used: immunoSEQ multiplex PCR; TCRdb lists only in-frame clones, some missing. The sample yields hundreds of thousands of clones, about 90% seen once. The germline V gene has CDR1 SGHTA and CDR2 FQGNSA. There are 15 residues in the CDR3. V gave up 0 bases and J gave up 7 bases; unmatched junction bases: 6. The V and J genes are TRBV7-2 and TRBJ2-1; 7 nucleotides align to TRBD2. The sequence was obtained from a man aged 25-40 years who had been exposed to COVID-19. Material: PBMCs or T cells enriched from blood (not recorded which). The CDR3 DNA reads TGTGCCAGCAGCTTAGCGGGGGGGGTAGGGAATGAGCAGTTCTTC. It yields the protein CASSLAGGVGNEQFF.